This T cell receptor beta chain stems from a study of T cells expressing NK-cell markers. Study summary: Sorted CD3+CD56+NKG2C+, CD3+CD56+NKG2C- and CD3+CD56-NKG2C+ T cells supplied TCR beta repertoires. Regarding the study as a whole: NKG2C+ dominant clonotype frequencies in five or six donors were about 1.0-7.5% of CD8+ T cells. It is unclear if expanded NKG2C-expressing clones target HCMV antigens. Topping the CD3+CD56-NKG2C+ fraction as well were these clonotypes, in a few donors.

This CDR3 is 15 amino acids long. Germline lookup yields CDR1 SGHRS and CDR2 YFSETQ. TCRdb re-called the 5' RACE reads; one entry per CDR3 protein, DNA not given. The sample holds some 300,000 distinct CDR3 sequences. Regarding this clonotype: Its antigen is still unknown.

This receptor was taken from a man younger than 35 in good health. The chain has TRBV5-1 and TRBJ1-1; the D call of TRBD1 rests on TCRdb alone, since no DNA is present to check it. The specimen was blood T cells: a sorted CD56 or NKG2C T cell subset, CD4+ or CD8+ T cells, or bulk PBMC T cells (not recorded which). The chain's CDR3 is CASSLQGQGNTEAFF.